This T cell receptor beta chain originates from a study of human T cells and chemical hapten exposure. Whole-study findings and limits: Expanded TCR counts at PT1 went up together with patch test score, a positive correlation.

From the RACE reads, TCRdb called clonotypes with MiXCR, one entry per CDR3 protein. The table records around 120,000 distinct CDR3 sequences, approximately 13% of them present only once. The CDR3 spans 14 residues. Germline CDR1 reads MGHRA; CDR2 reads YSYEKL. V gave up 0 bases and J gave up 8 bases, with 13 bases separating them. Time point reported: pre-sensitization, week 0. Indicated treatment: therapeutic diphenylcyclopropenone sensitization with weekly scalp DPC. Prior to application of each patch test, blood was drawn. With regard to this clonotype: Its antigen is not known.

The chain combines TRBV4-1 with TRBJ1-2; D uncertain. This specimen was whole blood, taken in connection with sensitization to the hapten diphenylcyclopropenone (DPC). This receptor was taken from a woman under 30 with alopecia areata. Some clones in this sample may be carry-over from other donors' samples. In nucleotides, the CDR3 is TGCGCCAGCAGCCAAGATCCGAGTATGCCCGGCTACACCTTC. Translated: CASSQDPSMPGYTF.